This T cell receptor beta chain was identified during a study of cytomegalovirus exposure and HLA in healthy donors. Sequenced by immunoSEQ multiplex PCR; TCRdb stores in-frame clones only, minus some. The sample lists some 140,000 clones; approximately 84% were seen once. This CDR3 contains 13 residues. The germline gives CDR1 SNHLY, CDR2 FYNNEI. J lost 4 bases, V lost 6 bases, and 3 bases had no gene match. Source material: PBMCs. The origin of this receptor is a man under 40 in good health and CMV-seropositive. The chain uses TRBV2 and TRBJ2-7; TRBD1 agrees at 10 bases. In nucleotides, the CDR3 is TGTGCCAGCAGGACAGGGGGCAGATACGAGCAGTACTTC. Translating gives CASRTGGRYEQYF.